This TCR beta chain was sequenced for a study of glioma-infiltrating T cells after dendritic cell vaccination. Study-wide background: Glioblastoma patients came from Phase I and II dendritic cell vaccination trials.

The primer mix had 60 V beta and 13 J beta primers. The assay was immunoSEQ multiplex PCR, and TCRdb's table has in-frame clones only and misses some. The table records about 99,000 clones, about four fifths of them present only once. Germline V gene lookup returns CDR1 MNHEY and CDR2 SMNVEV (reference sequence). This CDR3 spans 17 amino acids. V shed 1 base and J shed 8 bases, with 23 bases lying between them. This specimen consisted of blood, obtained before dendritic cell vaccination. The chain employs TRBV27 and TRBJ2-5, with D perhaps TRBD2 (6 bases). The clonotype originates from a human donor with glioblastoma. This chain's CDR3 is CASSLFGSATAKRTQYF. The DNA of the CDR3 is TGTGCCAGCAGTTTATTCGGGAGCGCGACCGCGAAGAGAACCCAGTACTTC.